Below are 2 T cell receptor beta chains sequenced from a single sample in a study of CD8 T cells in Susac syndrome. RNA was extracted with the RNeasy kit, and a quantity of about 0.45 to 1 ug was reverse transcribed using random hexamers. TCRdb called the immunoSEQ multiplex PCR reads again in MiXCR, with one record for every CDR3 protein. The sample lists some 130,000 distinct CDR3 sequences; around 90% were seen once. The sequenced material came from CD8+ T cells from PBMCs. The receptors originated from a human donor with multiple sclerosis.

This clonotype appeared once. The chain links TRBV4-1 to TRBJ1-2; 10 nucleotides align to TRBD1. CDR1 is MGHRA and CDR2 is YSYEKL in the germline V gene. With V trimmed by 2 bases and J by 5 bases, 8 bases remained unmatched. The CDR3 totals 16 residues. The CDR3 reads CASSQPTGQGLYGYTF. In DNA form, the CDR3 reads TGCGCCAGCAGCCAACCCACGGGACAGGGGTTATATGGCTACACCTTC.

V is TRBV4-1 and J is TRBJ2-5; tentatively, D is TRBD2 (5 bases). This CDR3 spans 12 amino acids. V lost 6 bases, J lost 4 bases, and 9 bases lay in between. Germline lookup yields CDR1 MGHRA and CDR2 YSYEKL. This CDR3 reads CASSPGRETQYF. The CDR3 bases are TGCGCCAGCAGTCCGGGGAGAGAGACCCAGTACTTC.